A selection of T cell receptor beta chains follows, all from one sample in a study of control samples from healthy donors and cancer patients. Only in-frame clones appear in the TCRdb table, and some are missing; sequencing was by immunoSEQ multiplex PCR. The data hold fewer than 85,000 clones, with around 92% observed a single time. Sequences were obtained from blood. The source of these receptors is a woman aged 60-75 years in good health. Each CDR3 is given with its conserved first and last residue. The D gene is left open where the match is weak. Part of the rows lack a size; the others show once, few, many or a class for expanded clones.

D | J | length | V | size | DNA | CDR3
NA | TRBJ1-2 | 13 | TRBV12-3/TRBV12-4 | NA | TGTGCCAGCAGGAAAGGAGCTAACTATGGCTACACCTTC | CASRKGANYGYTF
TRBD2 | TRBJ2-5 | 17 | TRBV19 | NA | TGTGCCAGTAGTACCATCGGACTAGCGGGAGTGGGGGAGACCCAGTACTTC | CASSTIGLAGVGETQYF
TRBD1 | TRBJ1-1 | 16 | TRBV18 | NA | TGTGCCAGCTCACCATTCGAAGACAGGGGGCCCACTGAAGCTTTCTTT | CASSPFEDRGPTEAFF
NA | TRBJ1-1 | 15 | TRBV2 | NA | TGTGCCAGCAGTAGTAGGGGGAGGCTGAACACTGAAGCTTTCTTT | CASSSRGRLNTEAFF
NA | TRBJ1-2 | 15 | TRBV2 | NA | TGTGCCAGCAGCGAAACAGAGCACCCTAACTATGGCTACACCTTC | CASSETEHPNYGYTF
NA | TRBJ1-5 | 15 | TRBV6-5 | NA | TGTGCCAGCAGTTACCGAGCAACTAGCAATCAGCCCCAGCATTTT | CASSYRATSNQPQHF
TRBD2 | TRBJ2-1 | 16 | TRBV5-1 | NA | TGCGCCAGCAGCTTGGCACTAGCGGGAGGGCATAGTGAGCAGTTCTTC | CASSLALAGGHSEQFF
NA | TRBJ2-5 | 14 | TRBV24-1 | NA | TGTGCCACCAGTGCCCTGGATGGGTCGGAGACCCAGTACTTC | CATSALDGSETQYF
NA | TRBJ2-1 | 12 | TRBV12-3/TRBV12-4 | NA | TGTGCCAGCGGGATTTCCTACAATGAGCAGTTCTTC | CASGISYNEQFF
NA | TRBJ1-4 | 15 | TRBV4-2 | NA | TGTGCCAGCAGCGGCCGATCAAACCTTAATGAAAAACTGTTTTTT | CASSGRSNLNEKLFF
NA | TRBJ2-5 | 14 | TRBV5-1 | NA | TGCGCCAGCAGCCCTGACGGGGCACGGGAGACCCAGTACTTC | CASSPDGARETQYF
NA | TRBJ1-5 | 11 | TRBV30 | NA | TGTGCCTGGAGTGCCTTAGGGCCCCAGCATTTT | CAWSALGPQHF
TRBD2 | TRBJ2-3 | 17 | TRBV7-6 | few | TGTGCCAGCAGCTTACGGGTAGCGGGAGTTATGACAGATACGCAGTATTTT | CASSLRVAGVMTDTQYF
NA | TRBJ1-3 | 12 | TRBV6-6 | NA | TGTGCCAGCAGTTACGCGGACAAGCCCATATATTTT | CASSYADKPIYF
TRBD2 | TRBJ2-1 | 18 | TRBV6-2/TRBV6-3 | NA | TGTGCCAGCAGTTACGGGGGGGGTCGGGTTACCCTTTACAATGAGCAGTTCTTC | CASSYGGGRVTLYNEQFF
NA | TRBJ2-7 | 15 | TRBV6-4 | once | TGTGCCAGCATGTGGACCTTGCGGTCTTCCTACGAGCAGTACTTC | CASMWTLRSSYEQYF
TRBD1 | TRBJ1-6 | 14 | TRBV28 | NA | TGTGCCAGTAGTCTCTGGCAGGGGGGTTCACCCCTCCACTTT | CASSLWQGGSPLHF
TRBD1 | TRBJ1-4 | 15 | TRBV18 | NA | TGTGCCAGCTCACCTGGGACAGGGGGTGATGAAAAACTGTTTTTT | CASSPGTGGDEKLFF
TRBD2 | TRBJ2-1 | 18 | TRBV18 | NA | TGTGCCAGCTCACCCCAGGCGGAGATGTTTGTGGGAGGGCCCGAGCAGTTCTTC | CASSPQAEMFVGGPEQFF
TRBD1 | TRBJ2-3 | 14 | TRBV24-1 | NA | TGTGCCACAGTCGCGACAGGGGAAACAGATACGCAGTATTTT | CATVATGETDTQYF
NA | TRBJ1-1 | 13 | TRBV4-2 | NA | TGTGCCAGCAGCCATGGTCTCGAGGTTGGAGCTTTCTTT | CASSHGLEVGAFF
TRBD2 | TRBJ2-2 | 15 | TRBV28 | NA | TGTGCCAGCAGTTATAGCGGGAGAAGGAACGGGGAGCTGTTTTTT | CASSYSGRRNGELFF
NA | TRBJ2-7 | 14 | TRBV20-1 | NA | TGCAGTGCTAGTCGGGGGCTCGCCGGGGGCGAGCAGTACTTC | CSASRGLAGGEQYF
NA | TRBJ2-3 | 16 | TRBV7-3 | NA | TGTGCCAGCAGCTTAACGGGGACATATAGTCCAGATACGCAGTATTTT | CASSLTGTYSPDTQYF
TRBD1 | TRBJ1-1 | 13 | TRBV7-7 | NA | TGTGCTAGCAGCTTAGACAGGGACACTGAAGCTTTCTTT | CASSLDRDTEAFF
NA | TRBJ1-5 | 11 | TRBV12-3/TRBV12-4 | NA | TGTGCCAGCACCCAAGGGTTTCCCCAGCATTTT | CASTQGFPQHF
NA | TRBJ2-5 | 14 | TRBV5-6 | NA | TGTGCCAGCAGCGGAACCGGGGCTGGGGAGACCCAGTACTTC | CASSGTGAGETQYF
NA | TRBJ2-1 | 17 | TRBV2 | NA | TGTGCCAGCAGGGCTAGACGGGGCGGACGAGCTGGTAATGAGCAGTTCTTC | CASRARRGGRAGNEQFF
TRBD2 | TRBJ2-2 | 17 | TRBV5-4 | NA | TGTGCCAGCAGGAGGGGACTAGCGGGAGGGAACACCGGGGAGCTGTTTTTT | CASRRGLAGGNTGELFF
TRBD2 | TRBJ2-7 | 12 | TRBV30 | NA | TGTGCCTGGAGTGTGGGCGGGAGCCAGCAGTACTTC | CAWSVGGSQQYF
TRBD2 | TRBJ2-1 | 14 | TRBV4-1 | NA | TGCGCCAGCAGCCAAGTCACGGGAGGCAATGAGCAGTTCTTC | CASSQVTGGNEQFF
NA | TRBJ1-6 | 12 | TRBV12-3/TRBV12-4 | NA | TGTGCCAGCAGTTTCGGGGGCTCACCCCTCCACTTT | CASSFGGSPLHF
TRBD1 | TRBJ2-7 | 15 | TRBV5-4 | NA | TGTGCCAGCACCAGGGACCAGGGGGCCCACTACGAGCAGTACTTC | CASTRDQGAHYEQYF
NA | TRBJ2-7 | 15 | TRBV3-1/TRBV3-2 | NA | TGTGCCAGCAGCCAACGGGGACTGTTCTCCTACGAGCAGTACTTC | CASSQRGLFSYEQYF
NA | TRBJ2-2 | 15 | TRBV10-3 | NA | TGTGCCATCAGTGAGAAGGACGCGAACACCGGGGAGCTGTTTTTT | CAISEKDANTGELFF
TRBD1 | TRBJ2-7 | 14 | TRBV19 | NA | TGTGCCAGTAGTATAGATCTTACAGGGGCCGAGCAGTACTTC | CASSIDLTGAEQYF
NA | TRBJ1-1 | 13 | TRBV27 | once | TGTGCCAGCCGAGTTGGCGCAGGGCTTGAAGCTTTCTTT | CASRVGAGLEAFF
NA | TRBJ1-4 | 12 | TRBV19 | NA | TGTGCCAGTAGACCGCAGGGGGAAAAACTGTTTTTT | CASRPQGEKLFF
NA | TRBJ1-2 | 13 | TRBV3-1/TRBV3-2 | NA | TGTGCCAGCAGCCAAGAAGGGGAGGGGGGCTACACCTTC | CASSQEGEGGYTF
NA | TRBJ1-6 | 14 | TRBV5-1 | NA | TGCGCCAGCAGCTTGACTCCTGATAATTCACCCCTCCACTTT | CASSLTPDNSPLHF
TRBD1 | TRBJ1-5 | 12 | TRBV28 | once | TGTGCCAGCGGGACAGGGGATCAGCCCCAGCATTTT | CASGTGDQPQHF
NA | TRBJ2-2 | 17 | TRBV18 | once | TGTGCCAGCTCACCACCCAACAGGGCGGGGAACACCGGGGAGCTGTTTTTT | CASSPPNRAGNTGELFF
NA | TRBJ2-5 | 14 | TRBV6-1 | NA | TGTGCCAGCAGTGAAGCCTGGCACCAAGAGACCCAGTACTTC | CASSEAWHQETQYF